The T cell receptor beta chain described here comes from a study of human T cells and chemical hapten exposure (dated by TCRdb to the early 2020s). For the study in its entirety: For sensitization, 2% DPC in acetone was applied to a roughly 2 cm by roughly 2 cm area of upper inner arm skin. Patients additionally received weekly therapeutic DPC doses to the scalp throughout the approximately 24-week study period. Patch testing on the upper back used Finn chambers containing 0.01% DPC, with scoring done after 6 days according to International Contact Dermatitis Research Group standards. Most of the patients in the cohort were female, and the cohort covered alopecia areata with under or over 50% scalp involvement, alopecia totalis and alopecia universalis. Libraries were pooled for sequencing, and per-sample TCR yields varied mainly because of small differences in library volumes within the pool. In alopecia patients, the study followed how the peripheral blood TCR repertoire changed in vivo over primary and secondary sensitization to diphenylcyclopropenone (DPC), a hapten. Blood samples were taken from patients before sensitization (week 0) and at 2, 6 and about 24 weeks after DPC sensitization. Some 29 alopecia patients gave blood for TCR sequencing at one to four time points (pre-sensitization, 2, 6 and 24 weeks). Both TCR alpha and TCR beta chains were sequenced from each blood RNA sample. The paper as a whole reports these results and caveats: Patch test score correlated positively with the number of PT1 expanded TCRs, reaching significance at thresholds 8, 16 and 32 but not at 4. DPC sensitization did not change the number of TCRs with a frequency above 1 in 1000, and there was no evidence of changes in global repertoire structure. Because every patient had alopecia, a presumed autoimmune disease, the patients' immune response might differ from that of healthy individuals. Significantly more large CDR3 similarity clusters were formed by expanded TCRs than by pre-sensitization or healthy control sets, consistent with antigen-driven responses. Repeated subsampling changed both the strength of the expansion versus patch-test correlation and the threshold at which the correlation became significant.

This clonotype was observed many times. The clone's antigen remains unknown. Base quality data are lacking; no much larger clone is found one base away. Library creation used RACE. Instrument used: NextSeq 500. During library preparation, unique molecular identifiers were attached to individual cDNA molecules so that TCRs could be counted in a quantitative, reproducible way. The source study handled its data this way. A median of around 100,000 TCRs per sample was observed, with a range of about 20,000 to 750,000. The Decombinator software suite was used to annotate the V, J and CDR3 of the TCR reads. For PS versus PT1 abundance plots, all samples were subsampled to the same number of TCRs (28,000). TCRs were defined as expanded if absent before sensitization and observed at least eight times at the 2-week time point. The public reads were run again by TCRdb, first through fastp at Q25 and then through MiXCR, and only productive beta chains were kept. Identical CDR3 protein sequences are pooled into one entry, listed with their most common genes and DNA. The V and J calls come from TCRdb's annotation, not from the publication. Counted in this sample were tens of thousands of distinct CDR3 sequences; more than 6% of them appeared once. Jointly, the top ten make up roughly 9% of the sample.

What this sample's time point label stands for: patch test 1, 2 weeks after DPC sensitization. The intended sense of this specimen's treatment or condition label: therapeutic diphenylcyclopropenone sensitization with weekly scalp DPC. Total RNA was isolated from unfractionated whole blood collected in Tempus Blood RNA tubes. At every patch-test visit, the blood draw took place before the patch test was put on. To be eligible, patients had to be aged 18 to 70, diagnosed with alopecia and judged suitable for DPC therapy, while pregnant patients were excluded. The clonotype comes from a woman aged 25 to 39 with alopecia areata. Some clones in this sample may be carry-over from other donors' samples. Here the sequenced sample was whole blood, taken in connection with sensitization to the hapten diphenylcyclopropenone (DPC).

The sequence in DNA is TGTGCCAGCAGCCAAAGGAAACGCAATGAAAAACTGTTTTTT. Translated, this is CASSQRKRNEKLFF. The chain is assembled from TRBV3-1 and TRBJ1-4; no D gene call is confident. V is pared back by 2 bases and J by 5 bases, with 9 bases lying between the germline termini. Taken from cysteine to phenylalanine, the CDR3 has 14 residues. Only the CDR3 DNA stays, 42 bases, in frame from base 1. According to the germline V gene (reference sequence), CDR1 reads LGHDT and CDR2 reads YNNKEL.